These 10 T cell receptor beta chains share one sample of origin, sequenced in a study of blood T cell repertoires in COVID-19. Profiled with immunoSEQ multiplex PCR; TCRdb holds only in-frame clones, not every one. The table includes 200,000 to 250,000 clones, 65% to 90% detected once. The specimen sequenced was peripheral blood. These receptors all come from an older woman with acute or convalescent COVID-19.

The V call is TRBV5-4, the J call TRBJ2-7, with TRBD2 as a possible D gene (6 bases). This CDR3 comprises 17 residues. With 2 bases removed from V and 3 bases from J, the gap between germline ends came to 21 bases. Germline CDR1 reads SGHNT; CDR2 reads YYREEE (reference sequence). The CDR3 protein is CASSFRQRGQGGYEQYF. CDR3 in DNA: TGTGCCAGCAGCTTTAGGCAAAGGGGCCAGGGAGGCTACGAGCAGTACTTC.

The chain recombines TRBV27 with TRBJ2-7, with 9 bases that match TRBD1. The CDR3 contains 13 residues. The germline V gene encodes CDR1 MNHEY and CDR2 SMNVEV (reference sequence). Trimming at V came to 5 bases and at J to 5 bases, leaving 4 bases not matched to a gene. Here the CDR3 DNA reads TGTGCCAGCAGTCCGGACAGGGGCCACGAGCAGTACTTC. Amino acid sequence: CASSPDRGHEQYF.

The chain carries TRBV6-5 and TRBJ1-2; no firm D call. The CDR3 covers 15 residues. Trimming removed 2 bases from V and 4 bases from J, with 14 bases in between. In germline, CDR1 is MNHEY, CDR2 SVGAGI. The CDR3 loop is CASSYSPINFYGYTF. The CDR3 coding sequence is TGTGCCAGCAGTTACAGTCCGATCAACTTCTATGGCTACACCTTC.

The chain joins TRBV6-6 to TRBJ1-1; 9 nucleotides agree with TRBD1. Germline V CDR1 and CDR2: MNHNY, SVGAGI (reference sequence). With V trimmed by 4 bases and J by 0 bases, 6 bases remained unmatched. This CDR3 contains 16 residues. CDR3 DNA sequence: TGTGCCAGCAGTTCTGGGGACAGGGTCTTGAACACTGAAGCTTTCTTT. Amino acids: CASSSGDRVLNTEAFF.

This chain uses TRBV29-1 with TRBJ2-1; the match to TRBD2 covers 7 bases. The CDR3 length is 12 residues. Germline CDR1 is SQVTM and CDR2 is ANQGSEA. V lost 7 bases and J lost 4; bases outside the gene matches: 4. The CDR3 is CSGGGEYNEQFF. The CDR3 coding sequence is TGCAGCGGGGGAGGGGAATACAATGAGCAGTTCTTC.

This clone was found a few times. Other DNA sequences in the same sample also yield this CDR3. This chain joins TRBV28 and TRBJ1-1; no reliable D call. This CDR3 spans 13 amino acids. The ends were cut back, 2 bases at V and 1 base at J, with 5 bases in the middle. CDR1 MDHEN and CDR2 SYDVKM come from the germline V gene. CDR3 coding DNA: TGTGCCAGCAGTTTAACACAGAACACTGAAGCTTTCTTT. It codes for CASSLTQNTEAFF. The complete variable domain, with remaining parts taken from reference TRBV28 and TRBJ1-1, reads DVKVTQSSRYLVKRTGEKVFLECVQDMDHENMFWYRQDPGLGLRLIYFSYDVKMKEKGDIPEGYSVSREKKERFSLILESASTNQTSMYLCASSLTQNTEAFFGQGTRLTVV.

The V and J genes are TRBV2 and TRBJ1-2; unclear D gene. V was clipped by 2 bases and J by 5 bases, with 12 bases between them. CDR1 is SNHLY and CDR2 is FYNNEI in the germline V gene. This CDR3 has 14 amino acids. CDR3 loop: CASSEQDLAYGYTF. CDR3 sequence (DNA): TGTGCCAGCAGTGAACAGGACTTAGCTTATGGCTACACCTTC.

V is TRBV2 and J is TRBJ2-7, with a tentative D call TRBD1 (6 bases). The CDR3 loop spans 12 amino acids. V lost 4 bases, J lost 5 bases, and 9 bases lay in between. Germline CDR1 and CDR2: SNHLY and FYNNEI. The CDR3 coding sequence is TGTGCCAGCAGTGGACAGGACAACGAGCAGTACTTC. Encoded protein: CASSGQDNEQYF.

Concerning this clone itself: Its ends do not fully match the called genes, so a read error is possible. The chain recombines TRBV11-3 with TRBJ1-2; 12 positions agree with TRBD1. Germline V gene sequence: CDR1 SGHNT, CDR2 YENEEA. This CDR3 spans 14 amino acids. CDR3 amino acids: CASSLDWGTGGSSF. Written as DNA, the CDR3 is TGTGCCAGCAGCTTAGATTGGGGGACAGGGGGCTCTTCCTTC.

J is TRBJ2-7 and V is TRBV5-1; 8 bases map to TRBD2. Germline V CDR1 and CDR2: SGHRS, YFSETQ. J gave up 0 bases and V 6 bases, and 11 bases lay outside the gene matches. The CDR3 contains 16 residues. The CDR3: CASTPGGGGSSYEQYF. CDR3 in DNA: TGCGCCAGCACTCCGGGGGGGGGCGGAAGCTCCTACGAGCAGTACTTC.